At least ten counts were recorded for the clone carrying this T cell receptor (beta chain). The antigen is unknown. This sample stems from a study of T cell repertoires in cytomegalovirus infection. TCRdb re-analysed the reads in MiXCR, keeping a single row per CDR3 protein. Among about 280,000 distinct CDR3 sequences listed, less than 25% were seen once. The V gene's germline CDR1 is MNHEY and CDR2 SMNVEV (reference sequence). The CDR3 consists of 16 residues. V shed 4 bases and J 7 bases; nucleotides not matched to a gene: 10. Material: cultured PBMCs, obtained from culture after CMV antigen stimulation. The chain recombines TRBV27 with TRBJ2-7; 13 bases map to TRBD2. The TCR sequence derives from a human donor in good health (CMV status not recorded). Some clones in this sample may be carry-over from other donors' samples. For the CDR3, the DNA is TGTGCCAGCAGTTCGGGACTAGCGGGAAGTTTTGGGGAGCAGTACTTC. Protein sequence: CASSSGLAGSFGEQYF.